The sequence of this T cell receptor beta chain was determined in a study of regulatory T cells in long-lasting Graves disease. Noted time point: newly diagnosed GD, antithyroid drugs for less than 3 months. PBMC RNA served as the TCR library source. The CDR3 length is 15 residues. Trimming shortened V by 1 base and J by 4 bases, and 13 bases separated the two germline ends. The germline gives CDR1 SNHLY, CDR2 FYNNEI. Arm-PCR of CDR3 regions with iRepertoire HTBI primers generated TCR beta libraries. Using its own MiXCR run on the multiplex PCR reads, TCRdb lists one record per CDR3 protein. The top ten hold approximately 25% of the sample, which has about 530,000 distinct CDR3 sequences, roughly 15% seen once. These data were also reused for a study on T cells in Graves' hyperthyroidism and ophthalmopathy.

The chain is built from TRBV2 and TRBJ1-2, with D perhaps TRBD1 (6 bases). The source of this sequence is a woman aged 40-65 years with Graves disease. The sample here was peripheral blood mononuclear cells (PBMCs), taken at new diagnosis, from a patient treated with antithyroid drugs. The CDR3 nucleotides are TGTGCCAGCAGTGAAGGGACAGTTAATGGCTATGGCTACACCTTC. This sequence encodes CASSEGTVNGYGYTF.